This record looks at one TCR beta chain sequence and its context. The CDR3 totals 15 residues. Germline CDR1 reads SGDLS; CDR2 reads YYNGEE. Losses at the gene ends were 0 bases for V and 7 bases for J; bases not matched to a gene: 7. The data belong to a study of OX40 agonist ivuxolimab in advanced cancers. Using immunoSEQ multiplex PCR, the repertoire was profiled, and TCRdb retains in-frame clones only, with some absent. Among approximately 110,000 clones listed, approximately 90% were seen once. The sample consisted of CD4+ or CD8+ T cells sorted from blood, taken in a trial of the OX40 agonist ivuxolimab. The rearrangement joins TRBV9 to TRBJ2-7; 10 nucleotides align to TRBD2. The sequence derives from an adult with an advanced solid tumor such as melanoma, head and neck, liver or kidney cancer. The CDR3 spells CASSVGTSGAREQYF. The CDR3 DNA is TGTGCCAGCAGCGTAGGTACTAGCGGGGCGAGGGAGCAGTACTTC.